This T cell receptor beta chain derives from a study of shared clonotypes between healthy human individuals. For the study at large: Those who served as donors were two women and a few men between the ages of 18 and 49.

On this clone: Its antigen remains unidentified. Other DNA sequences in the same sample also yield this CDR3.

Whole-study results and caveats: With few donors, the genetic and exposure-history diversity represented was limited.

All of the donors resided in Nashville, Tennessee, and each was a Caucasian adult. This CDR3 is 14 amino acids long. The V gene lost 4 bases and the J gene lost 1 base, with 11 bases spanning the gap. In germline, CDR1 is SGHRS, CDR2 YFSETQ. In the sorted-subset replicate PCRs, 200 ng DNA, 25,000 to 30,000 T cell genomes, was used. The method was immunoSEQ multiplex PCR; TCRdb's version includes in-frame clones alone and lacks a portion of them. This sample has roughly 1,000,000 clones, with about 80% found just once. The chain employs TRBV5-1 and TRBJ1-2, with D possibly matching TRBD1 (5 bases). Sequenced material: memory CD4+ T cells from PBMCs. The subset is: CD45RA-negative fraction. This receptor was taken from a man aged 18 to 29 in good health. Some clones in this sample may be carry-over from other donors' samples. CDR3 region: CASSLGQDNYGYTF. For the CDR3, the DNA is TGCGCCAGCAGCCTGGGGCAAGATAACTATGGCTACACCTTC.